The 24 T cell receptor beta chains presented below share a single source sample, sequenced in a study of T cell responses to AZD1222 COVID-19 vaccine. Only in-frame clones appear in the TCRdb table, and some are missing; sequencing was by immunoSEQ multiplex PCR. Of about 160,000 clones in the sample, around 92% are singletons; the top ten hold roughly 4.4%. Sequenced material: peripheral blood, taken on day 0 of MenACWY control vaccination. These receptors came from an adult in good health.

The rearrangement joins TRBV6-1 to TRBJ1-2; the D gene is possibly TRBD1 (5 bases). Trimming left V 2 bases short and J 8 bases short, with 9 bases between. This CDR3 spans 12 amino acids. Looked up from germline, CDR1 is MNHNS and CDR2 is SASEGT. The DNA for the CDR3 is TGTGCCAGCAGTGAAATCAGGGACGGCTACACCTTC. Translating gives CASSEIRDGYTF.

The rearrangement links TRBV10-3 to TRBJ1-2; 8 nucleotides line up with TRBD1. The CDR3 has 15 residues. The V and J ends lost 0 bases and 6 bases, in that order; junction bases with no gene match: 6. Germline V gene data show CDR1 as ENHRY and CDR2 as SYGVKD. The CDR3 loop is CAISESGQGINGYTF. DNA of the CDR3: TGTGCCATCAGTGAGTCCGGACAGGGAATTAATGGCTACACCTTC.

As regards this clone: Other DNA sequences in the same sample also yield this CDR3. CDR3 loop: CATSDYGVETQYF. The DNA of the CDR3 is TGTGCCACCAGTGATTATGGGGTTGAGACCCAGTACTTC. The rearrangement joins TRBV24-1 to TRBJ2-5; D unresolved. The CDR3 has 13 residues. Trimming cost V 2 bases and J 5 bases, with 8 bases left between them. CDR1 KGHDR and CDR2 SFDVKD come from the germline V gene.

About this clone: The sample holds other DNA sequences that translate to the same CDR3. The chain combines TRBV29-1 with TRBJ1-1, with a possible D match to TRBD1 (5 bases). The germline V gene has CDR1 SQVTM and CDR2 ANQGSEA. V lost 2 bases and J lost 3, with 10 bases in between. This CDR3 comprises 13 residues. CDR3 protein: CSVEWGRDTEAFF. The CDR3 DNA sequence: TGCAGCGTTGAATGGGGGAGGGACACTGAAGCTTTCTTT.

This clone was recorded once. The gene calls are TRBV7-9 and TRBJ2-5, with D possibly being TRBD1 (6 bases). CDR1 SEHNR and CDR2 FQNEAQ come from the germline V gene (reference sequence). The CDR3 contains 16 residues. Trimming removed 5 bases at V and 0 bases at J, with 16 bases between. CDR3 nucleotide sequence: TGTGCCAGCAGCCGCGGACAGTTGGGAAACCAAGAGACCCAGTACTTC. It encodes CASSRGQLGNQETQYF.

The chain uses TRBV7-9 and TRBJ1-1, with D possibly TRBD1 on 6 matching bases. CDR3 length equals 17 residues. Per the germline V gene, CDR1 is SEHNR and CDR2 is FQNEAQ (reference sequence). Trimming took 6 bases from V and 3 from J, leaving 23 bases between them. CDR3 DNA sequence: TGTGCCAGCAGGACATCGACGGATAGGGGGTGGTACACTGAAGCTTTCTTT. This encodes CASRTSTDRGWYTEAFF. Full variable domain (missing parts from reference TRBV7-9 and TRBJ1-1): DTGVSQNPRHKITKRGQNVTFRCDPISEHNRLYWYRQTLGQGPEFLTYFQNEAQLEKSRLLSDRFSAERPKGSFSTLEIQRTEQGDSAMYLCASRTSTDRGWYTEAFFGQGTRLTVV.

The rearrangement uses TRBV11-3 and TRBJ2-7; tentatively, D is TRBD1 or TRBD2 (5 bases each). This CDR3 is built from 14 residues. The germline CDR1 and CDR2 sequences are SGHNT and YENEEA. V shed 4 bases and J shed 6 bases, with 16 bases lying between them. In DNA, the CDR3 is TGTGCCAGCAGCTCAAGGACGGGGACGGGCGAGCAGTACTTC. Translating it yields CASSSRTGTGEQYF.

In nucleotides, the CDR3 is TGTGCCAGCAGCCAGACAGGGGCGAGTGGCTACACCTTC. This encodes CASSQTGASGYTF. This chain uses TRBV5-6 with TRBJ1-2; TRBD1 matches at 8 bases. The CDR3 extends over 13 amino acids. The germline CDR1 and CDR2 sequences are SGHDT and YYEEEE. Losses at the gene ends were 4 bases for V and 7 bases for J; bases not matched to a gene: 6.

The rearrangement uses TRBV2 and TRBJ2-7, with unresolved D. Germline loops: CDR1 SNHLY, CDR2 FYNNEI. The CDR3 contains 11 residues. V shed 4 bases and J shed 3 bases, with 4 bases lying between them. The DNA of the CDR3 is TGTGCCAGCAGTGCAGGCTACGAGCAGTACTTC. The encoded protein is CASSAGYEQYF.

In its sample, this clone was seen a few times. CDR3 in DNA: TGTGCCAGCAGCCGGGACAGATACAATGAGCAGTTCTTC. This encodes CASSRDRYNEQFF. V usage is TRBV7-3 and J usage is TRBJ2-1; 7 positions agree with TRBD1. Trimming cost V 5 bases and J 4 bases; bases outside gene matches: 2. Germline V gene lookup returns CDR1 SGHTA and CDR2 FQGTGA. This CDR3 spans 13 amino acids.

J is TRBJ2-1 and V is TRBV7-8, with TRBD2 matching over 11 bases. There are 16 residues in the CDR3. V gave up 4 bases and J gave up 2 bases; unmatched junction bases: 4. From germline, CDR1 is SGHVS and CDR2 FQNEAQ. Here the CDR3 reads CASSSTTSGTYNEQFF. Written as DNA, the CDR3 is TGTGCCAGCAGCTCTACGACTAGCGGGACCTACAATGAGCAGTTCTTC.

The CDR3 loop reads CASSLDRGDEQYF. For the CDR3, the DNA is TGTGCCAGCAGCTTAGACAGGGGAGACGAGCAGTACTTC. V gene TRBV7-3 combines with J gene TRBJ2-7; 8 positions match TRBD1. This CDR3 is 13 amino acids long. The germline V gene encodes CDR1 SGHTA and CDR2 FQGTGA. Losses at the gene ends were 2 bases for V and 5 bases for J; bases not matched to a gene: 2.

This chain links TRBV10-3 with TRBJ1-2; tentative D call: TRBD1 (5 bases). The CDR3 has 16 residues. Germline-derived CDR1 and CDR2 are ENHRY and SYGVKD. Trimming removed 2 bases at V and 0 bases at J, with 13 bases between. The CDR3 sequence: CAISELGGGTNYGYTF. Written as DNA, the CDR3 is TGTGCCATCAGTGAGCTTGGGGGGGGGACTAACTATGGCTACACCTTC.

V and J are TRBV4-1 and TRBJ2-7, with a possible D match to TRBD1 (5 bases). This CDR3 region has 14 residues. CDR1 MGHRA and CDR2 YSYEKL come from the germline V gene. V was cut by 0 bases and J by 7 bases, with 13 bases left in between. This CDR3 is CASSQEGGAREQYF. CDR3 DNA sequence: TGCGCCAGCAGCCAAGAAGGTGGGGCGCGAGAGCAGTACTTC.

The J gene is TRBJ2-7, the V gene TRBV9; 8 bases align to TRBD2. Germline loops: CDR1 SGDLS, CDR2 YYNGEE. Trimming removed 1 base from V and 3 bases from J; junction bases left unmatched: 3. The CDR3 extends over 14 amino acids. CDR3 bases: TGTGCCAGCAGCGTAAATAGCGGGATCTACGAGCAGTACTTC. Translated: CASSVNSGIYEQYF.

This clone showed up just once. The V gene is TRBV29-1, the J gene TRBJ1-2; tentative D call: TRBD1 (5 bases). The CDR3 consists of 13 residues. Trimming left V 1 base short and J 5 bases short, with 11 bases between. Germline CDR1 SQVTM, CDR2 ANQGSEA. DNA for the CDR3: TGCAGCGTTGAAGGCGGGACGGCTTATGGCTACACCTTC. It specifies CSVEGGTAYGYTF.

The chain joins TRBV19 to TRBJ2-7; 9 nucleotides agree with TRBD1. The germline gives CDR1 LNHDA, CDR2 SQIVND (reference sequence). V lost 5 bases, J lost 4 bases, and 6 bases stayed unmatched. The CDR3 is made up of 14 amino acids. The CDR3 here is CASSLGDRVYEQYF. CDR3 in DNA: TGTGCCAGTAGTTTGGGGGACAGGGTTTACGAGCAGTACTTC.

This chain joins TRBV7-9 and TRBJ2-7; the D is unclear. V was pared by 5 bases and J by 4 bases, with 9 bases between. The CDR3 totals 12 residues. Germline V lookup: CDR1 SEHNR, CDR2 FQNEAQ (reference sequence). The CDR3 spells CASSQTTYEQYF. The CDR3 region has the DNA TGTGCCAGCAGCCAAACAACATACGAGCAGTACTTC. The whole variable domain, remainder taken from reference TRBV7-9 and TRBJ2-7, is DTGVSQNPRHKITKRGQNVTFRCDPISEHNRLYWYRQTLGQGPEFLTYFQNEAQLEKSRLLSDRFSAERPKGSFSTLEIQRTEQGDSAMYLCASSQTTYEQYFGPGTRLTVT.

The V gene is TRBV24-1, the J gene TRBJ1-2; 12 bases align to TRBD1. The V gene end was trimmed by 5 bases and the J gene end by 7 bases; junction bases not matched to a gene: 7. There are 15 residues in the CDR3. Germline V gives CDR1 KGHDR, CDR2 SFDVKD. The CDR3 nucleotides are TGTGCCACCAGTGCCCCGGGACAGGGGGCTCGTGGCTACACCTTC. Residues: CATSAPGQGARGYTF.

This chain joins TRBV19 and TRBJ1-1; D remains unclear. This CDR3 comprises 17 residues. Germline CDR1 reads LNHDA; CDR2 reads SQIVND (reference sequence). V was trimmed by 3 bases and J by 0 bases, leaving 17 bases between them. The CDR3: CASSISLRRGVNTEAFF. DNA of the CDR3: TGTGCCAGTAGTATCAGTTTGAGACGTGGGGTGAACACTGAAGCTTTCTTT. The variable domain in full, completed from reference TRBV19 and TRBJ1-1, reads DGGITQSPKYLFRKEGQNVTLSCEQNLNHDAMYWYRQDPGQGLRLIYYSQIVNDFQKGDIAEGYSVSREKKESFPLTVTSAQKNPTAFYLCASSISLRRGVNTEAFFGQGTRLTVV.

In this sample, this clone turned up a few times. The genes are TRBV6-2 or TRBV6-3 and TRBJ1-4; 10 nucleotides agree with TRBD1. V trimming: 5 bases; J trimming: 8 bases; junction bases outside the gene matches: 5. This CDR3 comprises 14 residues. Germline-derived CDR1 and CDR2 are MNHEY and SVGEGT. DNA of the CDR3: TGTGCCAGCAGTACCGGGACAGGGGCCGAAAAACTGTTTTTT. As protein: CASSTGTGAEKLFF.

The genes are TRBV7-9 and TRBJ2-2; 7 bases fit TRBD2. Trimming took 6 bases from V and 5 from J; bases not matched to a gene: 12. The CDR3 is 16 amino acids. Germline lookup yields CDR1 SEHNR and CDR2 FQNEAQ (reference sequence). The CDR3 DNA sequence: TGTGCCAGCAGTCAGGGTGGGAGGGCCGGAACCGGGGAGCTGTTTTTT. This sequence encodes CASSQGGRAGTGELFF.

This sequence joins TRBV18 and TRBJ1-1, with a weak D call TRBD1 (6 bases). Trimming took 3 bases from V and 3 from J, leaving 20 bases between them. From germline, CDR1 is KGHSH and CDR2 LQKENI. This CDR3 has 17 residues. In DNA, the CDR3 is TGTGCCAGCTCACCGTTTATGGGGGCGGCGAGTGACACTGAAGCTTTCTTT. Residues: CASSPFMGAASDTEAFF. Using reference TRBV18 and TRBJ1-1 for the parts outside the CDR3, the full variable domain is NAGVMQNPRHLVRRRGQEARLRCSPMKGHSHVYWYRQLPEEGLKFMVYLQKENIIDESGMPKERFSAEFPKEGPSILRIQQVVRGDSAAYFCASSPFMGAASDTEAFFGQGTRLTVV.

The chain joins TRBV24-1 to TRBJ1-5; 11 bases match TRBD1. The CDR3 is 16 residues long. Germline CDR1 reads KGHDR; CDR2 reads SFDVKD. Unmatched junction bases numbered 6, after V lost 3 bases and J lost 6 bases. CDR3 sequence (DNA): TGTGCCACCAGTGATCCCGGGACAGGGGGTGCTCAGCCCCAGCATTTT. Protein: CATSDPGTGGAQPQHF.